This T cell receptor (beta chain) emerged from a study of regulatory T cells in long-lasting Graves disease. Through Arm-PCR of CDR3 regions and iRepertoire HTBI primers, TCR beta libraries were built. Source study methods: Sequenced samples collectively carried about 62 TRBV and 14 TRBJ segments. TCRdb recomputed calls from the multiplex PCR reads with MiXCR, one row per CDR3 protein. The V and J calls shown here were made by TCRdb, not taken from the authors' results. The table lists fewer than 400,000 distinct CDR3 sequences, roughly a fifth of them singletons, with 25% to 35% in the top ten. As for time point: persistent/refractory GD, antithyroid drugs over 5 years with positive TRAb. Generation of the TCR library employed RNA extracted from PBMCs. A volume of approximately 10 milliliters of peripheral blood was collected in EDTA tubes. The study's findings and limits: Compared with new cases, persistent Graves' patients showed reduced TCR diversity.

This clonotype was detected ten times or more. The antigen is not known. The CDR3 extends over 14 amino acids. Looked up from germline, CDR1 is MDHEN and CDR2 is SYDVKM. The ends were cut back, 5 bases at V and 0 bases at J, with 11 bases in the middle. The chain links TRBV28 to TRBJ2-7; TRBD1 might be the D (6 bases). The receptor's source is a female donor with Graves disease. The starting material was peripheral blood mononuclear cells (PBMCs), obtained when the disease was refractory, from a patient treated with antithyroid drugs. As DNA, the CDR3 is TGTGCCAGCAGTGTTAACAGGGACTCCTACGAGCAGTACTTC. Translating gives CASSVNRDSYEQYF. Together with reference TRBV28 and TRBJ2-7, the CDR3 gives the full variable domain: DVKVTQSSRYLVKRTGEKVFLECVQDMDHENMFWYRQDPGLGLRLIYFSYDVKMKEKGDIPEGYSVSREKKERFSLILESASTNQTSMYLCASSVNRDSYEQYFGPGTRLTVT.